This TCR beta chain was profiled in a study of cytomegalovirus exposure and HLA in healthy donors (dated by TCRdb to 2016 to 2017). In the study overall: An earlier analysis of more than 550 of the donors reported over 250 Gb of sequence data and 117 million unique TCR beta sequences obtained from about 200 million T cells. On average, approximately 250,000 unique TCR beta nucleotide sequences were sequenced per donor among a few hundred genotyped donors of the cohort, with around 19% of those sequences being non-productive. Every discovery cohort repertoire had been produced on one sequencing platform. Rather than using new phenotypic data, the later analysis identified candidate immune exposures from TCR beta sequences and from how often those sequences occurred across donors. Typing coverage varied by locus: about 620-630 donors for A, B, C, DRB1 and DQB1; roughly 520 for DQA1; over 600 for DPA1; approximately 450 for DPB1. Roughly 300 gigabases of sequencing data and 70 million to 95 million unique TCR sequences made up an early release that covered approximately 650 HLA-typed donors. Of the 398 genotyped donors, 81% were placed in the genetic ancestry cluster associated with self-reported Caucasian donors. To decide whether each TCR beta V gene segment behaved as functional or pseudogenic, an earlier analysis of several hundred of the donors relied on high-throughput TCR beta sequencing. A later analysis re-analyzed previously published TCR beta repertoires from hundreds of donors and added high-resolution HLA genotyping to study TCR occurrence patterns. To predict cytomegalovirus infection status, the study brought together high-throughput TCR immunosequencing, statistical association of individual TCRs with disease status, and machine learning. Genome-wide SNP genotypes for about 60% of the roughly 670 donors were used in a later genetic analysis, which treated that subset as a discovery cohort. HLA typing covered class I and class II loci at four-digit resolution. Four to six DR-DQ haplotypes were handled as single units for association and clustering, since linkage in the cohort was strong. A separate validation cohort of roughly 130 different subjects was used in addition to the approximately 700-subject first cohort. The study profiled the T cell repertoires of hundreds of subjects by immunosequencing and related them to cytomegalovirus serostatus. The study aimed to test whether cataloging public T cell receptors could reveal signatures of past pathogen exposure. Donor age, sex, ethnicity and CMV serostatus were compiled together with the repertoire data. General study outcomes and caveats: In an earlier analysis of more than 450 of the donors, most TCR beta V segments were observed in productive rearrangements about 87% or about 30% of the time, broadly matching IMGT annotations. According to a later genetic analysis, donors in an Asian-associated ancestry cluster had fewer N-insertions in productive TCRs than the roughly 700-donor mean. Correlated functional status among segregating V segments might be attributable to linkage disequilibrium, but an unknown experimental factor could not be ruled out. A group of highly shared sequence variants was considered likely to be a technical artifact of the sequencing pipeline. CMV serostatus was the only immune exposure information available for the cohort. A total of 164 TCR beta chains were listed by the study as associated with cytomegalovirus. Because HLA typing was unavailable for some donors at each locus, only the typed subset was used in association tests. Assigning TCR associations to individual alleles was difficult when HLA alleles, especially DR and DQ, strongly co-occurred. According to the authors, the approach could potentially be generalized to other disease states and immunological phenotypes. In vitro tests confirmed that a few of the cytomegalovirus-associated TCR beta chains recognize cytomegalovirus antigens. The earlier analysis of nearly 600 of the donors excluded approximately 17 rarely observed V segments, including chromosome 9 orphons, because counts were too low. V-gene and J-gene trimming of TCR beta chains was associated with a missense DCLRE1C variant in a later genetic analysis, and the association was replicated in an independent cohort. A further reported finding was that TCR beta sequences accurately predicted the HLA-A and HLA-B alleles for most subjects in the first cohort. Only TCR beta chains were sequenced in this cohort, and the absence of alpha or paired-chain data limited detectable features. Some IMGT-functional V segments, including TRBV6-2 and TRBV6-3, could not be told apart with the 87-base-pair reads, so those segments were excluded. A later analysis found that HLA-associated TCR beta chains were more clonally expanded and had lower generation probabilities than equally common non-associated chains. Specific HLA alleles were associated with over 15,000 TCR beta sequences at a false discovery rate of 0.05 in a later analysis. In both the original and validation cohorts, the classifier was reported to diagnose cytomegalovirus status with high specificity and sensitivity. In a later analysis, the rate of TCR association differed among HLA loci, with DRB1 alleles having the most associated TCRs and HLA-C alleles having the fewest. A later analysis found that most CMV-associated TCR beta chains appeared HLA-restricted, with HLA associations seemingly driven largely by CMV exposure. Across donors, most TCR sequences were observed very rarely, whereas some public TCRs were present in many individuals. Several of the top co-occurrence clusters appeared to be linked to parvovirus B19, influenza, CMV and Epstein-Barr virus, according to a later analysis. The presence/absence analyses assumed that sequencing depth was roughly uniform across donors, and that assumption may not be true.

Reading the germline V gene gives CDR1 MNHEY and CDR2 SVGAGI. Between the V and J ends, shortened by 3 bases and 4 bases respectively, the junction contains 8 bases. The CDR3 contains 13 residues, cysteine and phenylalanine counted. Only the CDR3 region is kept as DNA, spanning 39 bases read in frame from base 1. The cohort consisted of 600 or so healthy bone marrow donors. At the time of sampling, all cohort members were nominally healthy, though unrecorded immune exposures were likely present. The donor was CMV seronegative and belonged to the group of over 300 seronegative cohort members. Each donor provided a peripheral blood sample, and peripheral blood mononuclear cells were used for TCR beta sequencing. Genomic DNA extraction from the blood cell samples was performed with the Qiagen DNeasy Blood Extraction Kit. The receptor library was made with the immunoSEQ multiplex PCR assay. The multiplex PCR relied on a mix of 60 forward primers for TCR Vbeta segments and 13 reverse primers for TCR Jbeta segments. Amplification of the CDR3 region of rearranged TCR beta genes was performed with a multiplex PCR assay on genomic DNA. On the Illumina HiSeq System, the amplified TCR beta libraries were sequenced as 87-base-pair reads. For the original study's pipeline: Across the roughly 700 repertoires, a later analysis counted about 81 million unique TCR beta chains, some 11 million of which were shared by at least two donors. To remove PCR and sequencing errors, raw reads were error-corrected and collapsed into unique sequences using a nearest-neighbor algorithm that merged closely related sequences. Alignment of CDR3 sequences to IMGT reference sequences was used to assign V, D and J gene segments. For a sequence to be retained, at least a six-nucleotide match to both a V gene segment and a J gene segment was required. Rearrangements were classified as productive when the CDR3 lacked stop codons and remained in frame with V and J, and all other rearrangements were classified as non-productive. CDR3 was defined by IMGT convention, running from the second conserved V-encoded cysteine to the conserved J-encoded phenylalanine. The earlier analysis of fewer than 750 of the donors excluded sequences that lacked an unambiguous match to a single V gene segment. An earlier analysis of some 500 of the donors classified V segments as functional when productive rearrangements were above 56.7% and as segregating when the standard deviation between donors was above 5%. To diagnose cytomegalovirus status from the catalog of TCR beta chain sequences, a statistical classification framework was built. In a later analysis, V and J genes were assigned by comparing TCR nucleotide sequences against IMGT/GENE-DB human TR gene sequences. A later analysis assigned CDR3 sequences and most-parsimonious VDJ recombination scenarios with the TCRdist pipeline. In a later analysis, each TCR beta chain was defined by its CDR3 amino acid sequence together with its V-gene family, and reads without a unique V-gene family were excluded. In a later analysis, 450 to 600 highly shared, low-generation-probability nucleotide sequences were removed to address suspected cross-contamination and a sequencing artifact. For each public chain, a later analysis derived a clonal expansion index from normalized ranks of inferred template counts within each repertoire. In a later analysis, generation probabilities were computed with a VDJ recombination model fitted to out-of-frame rearrangements, and the resulting probabilities were checked against IGoR. Hypergeometric tests were used in a later analysis to score TCR-TCR, TCR-HLA and TCR-CMV co-occurrence, with a repertoire-size bias correction applied to the TCR pairs. To estimate false discovery rates, a later analysis permuted the HLA or CMV assignments 20 times. In a later analysis, co-occurring TCRs were grouped using DBSCAN, with TCRdist sequence similarity added in when clustering inside HLA-allele-positive subsets. Repertoires with fewer than 30,000 or more than 120,000 public chains, plus five repertoires with anomalous nucleotide sharing, were excluded from co-occurrence clustering. Imported from immuneACCESS, the table was reduced by TCRdb to in-frame sequences with V and J called. These copies leave out some clones; in studies compared against another copy, an unresolved V gene accounts for under half, and the cause of the remainder is not known. The D gene and trimming were derived from the DNA, and the V and J assignments and clone size from that table. The table for this sample lists some 200,000 clones; over 75% of them were counted only once. 3.8% of the sample lies in the top ten.

This clone appeared once. Its antigen is currently not known. Base qualities are not recorded, but no much larger clone differs from it by a single base. This sequence originates from a middle-aged man in good health and CMV-seronegative. The chain couples TRBV6-5 to TRBJ2-3, and the D gene may be TRBD2, 5 bases matching. The sample taken for sequencing was PBMCs. Here is the DNA: TGTGCCAGCAGTTATTTGCGGGCAGATACGCAGTATTTT. Translation gives CASSYLRADTQYF.